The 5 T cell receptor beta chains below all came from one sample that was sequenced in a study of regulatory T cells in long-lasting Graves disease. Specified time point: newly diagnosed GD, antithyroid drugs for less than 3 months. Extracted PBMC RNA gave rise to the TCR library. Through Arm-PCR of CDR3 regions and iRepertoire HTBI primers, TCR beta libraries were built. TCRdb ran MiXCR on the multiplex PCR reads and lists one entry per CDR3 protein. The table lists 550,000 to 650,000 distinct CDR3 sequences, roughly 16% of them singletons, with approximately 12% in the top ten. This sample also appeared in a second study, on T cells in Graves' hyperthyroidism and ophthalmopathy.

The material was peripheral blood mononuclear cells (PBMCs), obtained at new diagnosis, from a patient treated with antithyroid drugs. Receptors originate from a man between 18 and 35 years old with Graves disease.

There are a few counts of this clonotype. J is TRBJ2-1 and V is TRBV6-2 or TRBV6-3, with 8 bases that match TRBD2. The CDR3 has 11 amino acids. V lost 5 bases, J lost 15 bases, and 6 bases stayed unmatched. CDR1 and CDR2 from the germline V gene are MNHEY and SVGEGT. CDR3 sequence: CASSAGGRGFF. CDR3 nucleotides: TGTGCCAGCAGTGCGGGGGGCCGGGGGTTCTTC.

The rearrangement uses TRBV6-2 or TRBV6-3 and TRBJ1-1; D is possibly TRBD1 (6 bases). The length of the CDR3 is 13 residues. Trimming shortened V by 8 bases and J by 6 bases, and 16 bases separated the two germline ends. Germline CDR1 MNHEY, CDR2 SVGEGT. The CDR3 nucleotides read TGTGCCAGCGCGGGACAAATGGGTCCTGAAGCTTTCTTT. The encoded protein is CASAGQMGPEAFF.

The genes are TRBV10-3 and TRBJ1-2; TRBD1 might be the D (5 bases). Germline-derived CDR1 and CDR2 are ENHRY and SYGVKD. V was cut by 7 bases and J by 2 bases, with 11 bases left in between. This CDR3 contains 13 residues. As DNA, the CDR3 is TGTGCCATCAAGCCCGACAGCAACTATGGCTACACCTTC. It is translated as CAIKPDSNYGYTF.

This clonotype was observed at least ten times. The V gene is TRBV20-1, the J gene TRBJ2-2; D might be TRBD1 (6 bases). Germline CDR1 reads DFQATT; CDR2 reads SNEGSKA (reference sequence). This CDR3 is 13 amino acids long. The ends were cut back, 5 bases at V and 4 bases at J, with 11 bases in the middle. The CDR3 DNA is TGCAGTGCTTATACAGGGCCCACCGGGGAGCTGTTTTTT. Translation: CSAYTGPTGELFF.

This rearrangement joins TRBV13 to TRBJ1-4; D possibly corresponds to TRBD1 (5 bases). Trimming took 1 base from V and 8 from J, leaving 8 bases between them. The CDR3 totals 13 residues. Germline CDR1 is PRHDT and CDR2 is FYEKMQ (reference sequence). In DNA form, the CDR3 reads TGTGCCAGCAGCTTAGAACGGGGGGAAAAACTGTTTTTT. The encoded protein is CASSLERGEKLFF.